Presented here are 9 T cell receptor beta chains from one specimen sequenced in a study of radiation and T cells in renal cell carcinoma. Sample time point: blood 4 weeks post-SBRT, at nephrectomy. Stated treatment: 15 Gy SBRT to primary tumor, nephrectomy 4 weeks later. The assay was immunoSEQ multiplex PCR, and TCRdb's table has in-frame clones only and misses some. The table has roughly 61,000 clones, roughly 80% seen once. Material: blood, obtained from a patient whose treatment included radiotherapy and nephrectomy. The receptors were gathered from a man between 60 and 75 years old with renal cell carcinoma.

The V call is TRBV29-1, the J call TRBJ2-1; 13 nucleotides agree with TRBD2. This CDR3 contains 13 residues. Germline-derived CDR1 and CDR2 are SQVTM and ANQGSEA. Losses at the gene ends were 6 bases for V and 10 bases for J; bases not matched to a gene: 6. CDR3 region: CSVGLAGDGEQFF. CDR3 coding DNA: TGCAGCGTCGGACTAGCGGGAGATGGAGAGCAGTTCTTC.

V and J are TRBV7-7 and TRBJ2-3; weak D call: TRBD1 (6 bases). CDR1 is SSHAT, CDR2 FNYEAQ, per germline (reference sequence). The CDR3 runs to 13 residues. CDR3 coding DNA: TGTGCACTCCGGGACACCAACACAGATACGCAGTATTTT. It codes for CALRDTNTDTQYF.

V and J are TRBV18 and TRBJ1-1; D might be TRBD1 (5 bases). Germline CDR1 and CDR2: KGHSH and LQKENI. The CDR3 is 14 residues long. V gave up 2 bases and J gave up 1 base, with 8 bases separating them. The CDR3 protein is CASSPAGSNTEAFF. The DNA for the CDR3 is TGTGCCAGCTCACCAGCAGGGTCGAACACTGAAGCTTTCTTT.

This chain joins TRBV29-1 and TRBJ2-1; 11 nucleotides align to TRBD2. Trimming took 5 bases from V and 1 from J; bases not matched to a gene: 4. The CDR3 has 15 amino acids. Germline values: CDR1 SQVTM, CDR2 ANQGSEA. The CDR3 DNA is TGCAGCGTTCCTACTAGCGGGAGTTCCTACAATGAGCAGTTCTTC. Protein product: CSVPTSGSSYNEQFF.

The J gene is TRBJ1-2, the V gene TRBV5-1, with a tentative D call TRBD1 (5 bases). Germline values: CDR1 SGHRS, CDR2 YFSETQ. The V end was cut by 0 bases, the J end by 0 bases, with 15 bases between. There are 17 residues in the CDR3. The CDR3 nucleotides read TGCGCCAGCAGCTTGGCCGACAGAGTACAAGCTAACTATGGCTACACCTTC. Translation: CASSLADRVQANYGYTF.

This clone came up a few times. CDR3 nucleotide sequence: TGCAGCGCTGACAGGTTCACTGAAGCTTTCTTT. This gives the protein CSADRFTEAFF. The rearrangement links TRBV29-1 to TRBJ1-1, with D possibly being TRBD1 (6 bases). CDR3 length equals 11 residues. The V and J ends lost 7 bases and 4 bases respectively, with 10 bases between them. Germline assignment: CDR1 SQVTM and CDR2 ANQGSEA. The full variable domain, rest sourced from reference TRBV29-1 and TRBJ1-1, is SAVISQKPSRDICQRGTSLTIQCQVDSQVTMMFWYRQQPGQSLTLIATANQGSEATYESGFVIDKFPISRPNLTFSTLTVSNMSPEDSSIYLCSADRFTEAFFGQGTRLTVV.

The rearrangement uses TRBV15 and TRBJ1-1; a weak D match, TRBD1 (5 bases). This CDR3 has 14 residues. Germline V lookup: CDR1 LNHNV, CDR2 YYDKDF (reference sequence). Trimming took off 4 bases at V and 1 base at J, with 10 bases between the two ends. The CDR3: CATSKGGANTEAFF. In nucleotides, the CDR3 is TGTGCCACCAGCAAGGGAGGGGCGAACACTGAAGCTTTCTTT.

The V call is TRBV7-9, the J call TRBJ2-5; D unclear. The CDR3 is 13 amino acids. Looked up from germline, CDR1 is SEHNR and CDR2 is FQNEAQ (reference sequence). With 4 bases removed from V and 4 bases from J, the gap between germline ends came to 10 bases. The CDR3: CASSSPFGETQYF. CDR3 nucleotide sequence: TGTGCCAGCAGCTCCCCCTTTGGAGAGACCCAGTACTTC.

The chain couples TRBV11-2 to TRBJ2-4; tentatively, D is TRBD2 (5 bases). Germline V gene data show CDR1 as SGHAT and CDR2 as FQNNGV. The CDR3 sequence is 15 residues long. V lost 5 bases and J lost 6, with 17 bases in between. CDR3 protein: CASSLSGTNRNIQYF. Here the CDR3 DNA reads TGTGCCAGCAGCCTAAGCGGAACTAATAGAAACATTCAGTACTTC.